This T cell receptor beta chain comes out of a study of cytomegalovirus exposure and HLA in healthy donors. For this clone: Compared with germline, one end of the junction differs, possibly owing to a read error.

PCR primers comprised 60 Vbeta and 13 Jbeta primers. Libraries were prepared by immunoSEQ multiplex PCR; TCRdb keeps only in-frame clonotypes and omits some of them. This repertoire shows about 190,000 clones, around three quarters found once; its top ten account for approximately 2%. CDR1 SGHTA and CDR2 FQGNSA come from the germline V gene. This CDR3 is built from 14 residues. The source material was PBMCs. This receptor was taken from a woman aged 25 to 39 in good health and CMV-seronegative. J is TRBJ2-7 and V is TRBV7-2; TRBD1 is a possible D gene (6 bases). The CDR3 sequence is CASGLDTGNHEQYF. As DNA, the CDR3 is TGTGCCAGCGGCTTAGATACAGGGAACCACGAGCAGTACTTC.